This passage covers 2 T cell receptor beta chains from one sample sequenced in a study of blood T cell repertoires in COVID-19. Sequenced by immunoSEQ multiplex PCR; TCRdb stores in-frame clones only, minus some. The sample lists approximately 120,000 clones, around 82% seen once, with under 7% in the top ten. The sequencing input was peripheral blood. These receptors were collected from a woman aged 45 to 65 with acute or convalescent COVID-19.

The chain joins TRBV30 to TRBJ1-1; 7 bases align to TRBD1. This CDR3 is 13 amino acids long. Per germline, CDR1 GTSNPN and CDR2 SVGIG (reference sequence). J gave up 0 bases and V 7 bases, and 5 bases lay outside the gene matches. The CDR3 sequence: CALQQGLNTEAFF. The CDR3 DNA follows: TGTGCCTTACAACAGGGGTTGAACACTGAAGCTTTCTTT.

The chain joins TRBV2 to TRBJ1-1; a possible D gene is TRBD1 (6 bases). This CDR3 region has 12 residues. Germline assignment: CDR1 SNHLY and CDR2 FYNNEI. V was trimmed by 3 bases and J by 10 bases, leaving 12 bases between them. The CDR3 reads CASSDRGTIAFF. Here the CDR3 DNA reads TGTGCCAGCAGTGACAGGGGAACTATAGCTTTCTTT.